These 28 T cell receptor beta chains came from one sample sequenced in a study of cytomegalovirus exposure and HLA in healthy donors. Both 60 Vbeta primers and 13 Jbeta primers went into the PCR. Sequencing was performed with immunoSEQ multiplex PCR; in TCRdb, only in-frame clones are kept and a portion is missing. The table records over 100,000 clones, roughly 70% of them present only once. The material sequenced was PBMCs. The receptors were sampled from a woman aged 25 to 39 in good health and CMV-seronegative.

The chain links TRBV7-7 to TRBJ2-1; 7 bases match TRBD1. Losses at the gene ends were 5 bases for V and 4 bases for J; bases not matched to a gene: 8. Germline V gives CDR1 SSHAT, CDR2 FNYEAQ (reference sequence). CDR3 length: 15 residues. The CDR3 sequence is CASSSDRAQYNEQFF. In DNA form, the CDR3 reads TGTGCCAGCAGCAGCGACAGGGCTCAATACAATGAGCAGTTCTTC.

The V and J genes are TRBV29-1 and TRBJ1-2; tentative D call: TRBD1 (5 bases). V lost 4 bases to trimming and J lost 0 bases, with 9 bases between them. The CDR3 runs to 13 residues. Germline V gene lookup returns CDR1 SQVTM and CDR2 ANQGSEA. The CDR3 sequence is CSVGRGANYGYTF. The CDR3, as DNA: TGCAGCGTTGGGAGGGGAGCTAACTATGGCTACACCTTC. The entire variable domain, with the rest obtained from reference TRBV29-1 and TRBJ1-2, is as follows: SAVISQKPSRDICQRGTSLTIQCQVDSQVTMMFWYRQQPGQSLTLIATANQGSEATYESGFVIDKFPISRPNLTFSTLTVSNMSPEDSSIYLCSVGRGANYGYTFGSGTRLTVV.

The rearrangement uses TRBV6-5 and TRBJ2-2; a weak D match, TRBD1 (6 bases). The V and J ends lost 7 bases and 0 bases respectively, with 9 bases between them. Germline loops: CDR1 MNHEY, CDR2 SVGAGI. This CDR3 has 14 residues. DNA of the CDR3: TGTGCCAGCAAAGAGGGGGCGAACACCGGGGAGCTGTTTTTT. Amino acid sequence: CASKEGANTGELFF.

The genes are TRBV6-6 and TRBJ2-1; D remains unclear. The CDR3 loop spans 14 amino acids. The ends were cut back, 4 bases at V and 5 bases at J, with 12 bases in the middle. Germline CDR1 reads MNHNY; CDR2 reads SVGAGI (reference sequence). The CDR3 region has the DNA TGTGCCAGCAGTTCCCCGAACAGAGACAATGAGCAGTTCTTC. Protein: CASSSPNRDNEQFF.

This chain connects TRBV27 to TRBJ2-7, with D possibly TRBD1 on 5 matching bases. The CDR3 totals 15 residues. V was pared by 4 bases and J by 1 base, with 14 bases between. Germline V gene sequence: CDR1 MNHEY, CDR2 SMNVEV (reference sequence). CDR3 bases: TGTGCCAGCAGTTCTGGGGCCGACAATTCCTACGAGCAGTACTTC. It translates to CASSSGADNSYEQYF.

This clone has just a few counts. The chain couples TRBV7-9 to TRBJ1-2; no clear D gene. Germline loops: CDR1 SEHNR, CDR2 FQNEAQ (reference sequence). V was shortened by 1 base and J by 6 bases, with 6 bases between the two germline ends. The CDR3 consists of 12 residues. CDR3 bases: TGTGCCAGCAGCTTAGGGGGAGATGGCTACACCTTC. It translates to CASSLGGDGYTF.

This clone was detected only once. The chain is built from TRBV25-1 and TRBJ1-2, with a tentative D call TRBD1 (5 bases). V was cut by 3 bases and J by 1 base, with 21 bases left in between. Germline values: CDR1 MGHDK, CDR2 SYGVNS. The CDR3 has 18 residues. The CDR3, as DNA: TGTGCCAGCAGTGACGAGGTCTTGGGAAGGGGACTTAACTATGGCTACACCTTC. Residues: CASSDEVLGRGLNYGYTF.

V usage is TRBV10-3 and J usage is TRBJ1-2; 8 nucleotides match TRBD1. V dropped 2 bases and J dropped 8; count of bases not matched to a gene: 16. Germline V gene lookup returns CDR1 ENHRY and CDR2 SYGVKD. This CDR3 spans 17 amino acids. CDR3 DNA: TGTGCCATCAGTGAGAGGGACAGGCGGGCTACGAAGAGCGGCTACACCTTC. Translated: CAISERDRRATKSGYTF.

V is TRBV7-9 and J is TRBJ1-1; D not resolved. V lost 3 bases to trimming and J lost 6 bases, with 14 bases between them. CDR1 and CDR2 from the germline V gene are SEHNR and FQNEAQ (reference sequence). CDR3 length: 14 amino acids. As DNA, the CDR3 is TGTGCCAGCAGCTTGACCGTCCTCAGGCCTGAAGCTTTCTTT. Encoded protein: CASSLTVLRPEAFF.

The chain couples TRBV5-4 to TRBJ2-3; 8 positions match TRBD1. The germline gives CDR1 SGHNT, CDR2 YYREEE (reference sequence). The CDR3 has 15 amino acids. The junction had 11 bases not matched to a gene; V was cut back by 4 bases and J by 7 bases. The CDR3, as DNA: TGTGCCAGCAGCAAGGACAGGGAAACATGGAATACGCAGTATTTT. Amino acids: CASSKDRETWNTQYF. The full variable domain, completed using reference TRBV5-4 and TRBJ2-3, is ETGVTQSPTHLIKTRGQQVTLRCSSQSGHNTVSWYQQALGQGPQFIFQYYREEENGRGNFPPRFSGLQFPNYSSELNVNALELDDSALYLCASSKDRETWNTQYFGPGTRLTVL.

The CDR3 loop is CASSSPETGVNEQFF. The CDR3 bases are TGTGCCAGCAGCTCACCCGAGACAGGGGTCAATGAGCAGTTCTTC. The J gene is TRBJ2-1, the V gene TRBV7-7; 8 bases map to TRBD1. J gave up 6 bases and V 4 bases, and 8 bases lay outside the gene matches. The CDR3 has 15 amino acids. CDR1 is SSHAT and CDR2 is FNYEAQ in the germline V gene (reference sequence).

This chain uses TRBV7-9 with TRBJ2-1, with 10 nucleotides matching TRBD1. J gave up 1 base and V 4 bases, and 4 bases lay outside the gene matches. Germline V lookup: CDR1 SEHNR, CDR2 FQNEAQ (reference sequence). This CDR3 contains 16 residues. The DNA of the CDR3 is TGTGCCAGCAGCTCCGGGACAGGGGATTCCTACAATGAGCAGTTCTTC. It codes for CASSSGTGDSYNEQFF.

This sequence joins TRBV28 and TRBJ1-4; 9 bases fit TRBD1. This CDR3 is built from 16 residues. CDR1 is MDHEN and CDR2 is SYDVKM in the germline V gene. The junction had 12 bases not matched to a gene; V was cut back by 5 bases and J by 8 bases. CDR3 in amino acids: CASSKLHSDRGEKLFF. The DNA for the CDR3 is TGTGCCAGCAGTAAACTACACTCGGACAGGGGAGAAAAACTGTTTTTT.

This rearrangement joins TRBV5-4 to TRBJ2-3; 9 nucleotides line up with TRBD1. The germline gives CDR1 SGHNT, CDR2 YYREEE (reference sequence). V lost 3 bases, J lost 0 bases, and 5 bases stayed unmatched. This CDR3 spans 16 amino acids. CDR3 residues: CASSWDRASSTDTQYF. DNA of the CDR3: TGTGCCAGCAGCTGGGACAGGGCTTCTAGCACAGATACGCAGTATTTT.

CDR3 coding DNA: TGTGCCAGCAACGCAGGGAACTATGGCTACACCTTC. The encoded protein is CASNAGNYGYTF. V gene TRBV19 combines with J gene TRBJ1-2, with D possibly TRBD1 on 5 matching bases. Germline V gene data show CDR1 as LNHDA and CDR2 as SQIVND (reference sequence). This CDR3 is 12 amino acids long. Deletions cut 9 bases from V and 2 bases from J, with 10 bases between.

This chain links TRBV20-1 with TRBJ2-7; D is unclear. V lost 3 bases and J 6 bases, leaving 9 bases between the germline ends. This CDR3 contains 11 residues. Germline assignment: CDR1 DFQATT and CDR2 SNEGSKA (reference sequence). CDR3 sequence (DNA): TGCAGTGCTAGGGGTGGCGGCGAGCAGTACTTC. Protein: CSARGGGEQYF.

For the CDR3, the DNA is TGTGCCGTCCACCGGGGGGGGAAGGAGACCCAGTACTTC. This translates into CAVHRGGKETQYF. The V call is TRBV6-5, the J call TRBJ2-5; 8 bases are a match to TRBD2. The CDR3 consists of 13 residues. Trimming removed 11 bases from V and 5 bases from J; junction bases left unmatched: 10. Germline CDR1 and CDR2: MNHEY and SVGAGI.

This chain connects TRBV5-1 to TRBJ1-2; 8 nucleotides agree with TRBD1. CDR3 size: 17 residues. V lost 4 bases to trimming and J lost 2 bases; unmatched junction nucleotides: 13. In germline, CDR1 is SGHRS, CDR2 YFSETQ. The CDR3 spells CASSAARGQVANYGYTF. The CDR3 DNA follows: TGCGCCAGCAGCGCGGCCAGGGGGCAAGTTGCGAACTATGGCTACACCTTC.

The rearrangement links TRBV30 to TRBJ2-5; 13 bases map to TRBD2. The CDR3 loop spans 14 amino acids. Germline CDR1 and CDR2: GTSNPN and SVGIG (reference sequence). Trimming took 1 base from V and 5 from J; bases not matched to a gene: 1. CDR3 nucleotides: TGTGCCTGGAGTGGGACTAGCGGGGGTGAGACCCAGTACTTC. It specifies CAWSGTSGGETQYF.

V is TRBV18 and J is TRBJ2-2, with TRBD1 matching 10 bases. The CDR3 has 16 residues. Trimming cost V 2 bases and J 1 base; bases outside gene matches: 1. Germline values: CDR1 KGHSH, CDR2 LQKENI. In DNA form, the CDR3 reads TGTGCCAGCTCACCAAGGGACAGGGGGAACACCGGGGAGCTGTTTTTT. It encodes CASSPRDRGNTGELFF.

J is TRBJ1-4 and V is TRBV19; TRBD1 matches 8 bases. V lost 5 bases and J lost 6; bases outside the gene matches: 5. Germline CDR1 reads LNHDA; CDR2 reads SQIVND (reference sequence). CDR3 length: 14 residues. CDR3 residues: CASSADRVDEKLFF. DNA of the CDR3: TGTGCCAGTAGTGCGGACAGGGTTGATGAAAAACTGTTTTTT.

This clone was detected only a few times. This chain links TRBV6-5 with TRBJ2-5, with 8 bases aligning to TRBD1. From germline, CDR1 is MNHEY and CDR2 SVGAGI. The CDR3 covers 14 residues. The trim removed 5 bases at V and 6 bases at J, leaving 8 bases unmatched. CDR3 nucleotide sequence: TGTGCCAGCAGTGAGCTCAGGGGGCTGAAGACCCAGTACTTC. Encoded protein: CASSELRGLKTQYF.

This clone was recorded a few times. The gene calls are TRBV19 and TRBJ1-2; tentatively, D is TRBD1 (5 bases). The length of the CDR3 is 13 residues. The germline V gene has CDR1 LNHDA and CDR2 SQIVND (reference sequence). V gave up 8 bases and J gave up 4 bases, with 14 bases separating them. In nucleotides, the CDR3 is TGTGCCAGTCTCCGGGACTACGGCTATGGCTACACCTTC. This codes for CASLRDYGYGYTF.

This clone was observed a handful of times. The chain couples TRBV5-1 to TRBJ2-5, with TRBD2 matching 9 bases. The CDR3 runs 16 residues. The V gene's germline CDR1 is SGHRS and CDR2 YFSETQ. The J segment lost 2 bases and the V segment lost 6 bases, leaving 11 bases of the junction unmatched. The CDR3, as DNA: TGCGCCAGCAAACCTGCGCGACTAGCGGCTCAAGAGACCCAGTACTTC. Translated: CASKPARLAAQETQYF.

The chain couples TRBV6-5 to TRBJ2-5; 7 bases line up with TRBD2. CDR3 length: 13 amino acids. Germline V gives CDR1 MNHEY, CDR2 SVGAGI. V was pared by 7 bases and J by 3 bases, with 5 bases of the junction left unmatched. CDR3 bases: TGTGCCAGCAACGGGGGACTAAAAGAGACCCAGTACTTC. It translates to CASNGGLKETQYF.

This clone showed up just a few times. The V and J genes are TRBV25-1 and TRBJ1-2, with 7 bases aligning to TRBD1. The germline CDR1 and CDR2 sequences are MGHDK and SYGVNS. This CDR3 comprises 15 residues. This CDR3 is CATLGIRGQNYGYTF. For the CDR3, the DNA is TGTGCTACCCTAGGGATCCGGGGACAGAACTATGGCTACACCTTC.

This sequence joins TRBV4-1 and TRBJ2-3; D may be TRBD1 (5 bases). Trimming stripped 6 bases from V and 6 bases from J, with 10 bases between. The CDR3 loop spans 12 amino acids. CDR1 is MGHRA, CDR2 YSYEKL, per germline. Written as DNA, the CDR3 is TGCGCCAGCAGTGTAGGGGATGATACGCAGTATTTT. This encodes CASSVGDDTQYF.

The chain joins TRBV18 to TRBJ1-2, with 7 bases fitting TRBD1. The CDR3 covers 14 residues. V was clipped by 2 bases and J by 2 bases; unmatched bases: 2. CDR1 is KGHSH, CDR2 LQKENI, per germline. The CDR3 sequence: CASSPRGQNYGYTF. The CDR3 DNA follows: TGTGCCAGCTCACCAAGGGGACAGAACTATGGCTACACCTTC.